A single sample gave rise to the 26 T cell receptor beta chains below, sequenced in a study of blood T cell repertoires in COVID-19. The data were produced by immunoSEQ multiplex PCR, yet TCRdb's version contains in-frame clones alone and is incomplete. The data show 150,000 to 200,000 clones, 80% seen once. Material: PBMCs or T cells enriched from blood (not recorded which). Source of these receptors: a middle-aged man who had recovered from COVID-19.

This clone was detected once. The chain links TRBV19 to TRBJ1-1, with a weak D call TRBD1 (5 bases). Germline V CDR1 and CDR2: LNHDA, SQIVND (reference sequence). V was shortened by 6 bases and J by 4 bases, with 24 bases between the two germline ends. CDR3 length: 17 amino acids. This chain's CDR3 is CASSPLGGTPGGTEAFF. The CDR3 nucleotides are TGTGCCAGTAGCCCTCTCGGCGGGACCCCGGGAGGCACTGAAGCTTTCTTT. Drawing the rest from reference TRBV19 and TRBJ1-1, the complete variable domain is DGGITQSPKYLFRKEGQNVTLSCEQNLNHDAMYWYRQDPGQGLRLIYYSQIVNDFQKGDIAEGYSVSREKKESFPLTVTSAQKNPTAFYLCASSPLGGTPGGTEAFFGQGTRLTVV.

The rearrangement uses TRBV10-1 and TRBJ2-3; D may be TRBD2 (5 bases). The germline gives CDR1 WNHNN, CDR2 SYGVQD (reference sequence). The CDR3 length is 14 residues. Deletions cut 4 bases from V and 5 bases from J, with 13 bases between. The CDR3 DNA sequence: TGCGCCAGCAGTGGAGAAGGCCGGGGAGATACGCAGTATTTT. Amino acids: CASSGEGRGDTQYF.

The chain recombines TRBV11-3 with TRBJ2-5; unclear D gene. Germline V gives CDR1 SGHNT, CDR2 YENEEA. The CDR3 spans 13 residues. V was cut by 5 bases and J by 1 base, with 8 bases left in between. The CDR3 sequence: CASSLGRQETQYF. CDR3 nucleotides: TGTGCCAGCAGCCTCGGTCGCCAAGAGACCCAGTACTTC.

This sequence joins TRBV19 and TRBJ2-3; a weak D match, TRBD1 (5 bases). Germline V CDR1 and CDR2: LNHDA, SQIVND (reference sequence). The CDR3 runs 17 residues. V lost 3 bases and J lost 2, with 18 bases in between. CDR3 DNA: TGTGCCAGTAGTATCGGGCAGGGATACATGATCACAGATACGCAGTATTTT. The encoded protein is CASSIGQGYMITDTQYF.

V is TRBV6-5 and J is TRBJ1-2, with D unclear. CDR3 length equals 14 residues. V was shortened by 4 bases and J by 7 bases, with 16 bases between the two germline ends. Germline CDR1 MNHEY, CDR2 SVGAGI. CDR3 region: CASSSQVEGRGYTF. CDR3 DNA sequence: TGTGCCAGCAGTTCGCAGGTGGAGGGTCGTGGCTACACCTTC.

The rearrangement links TRBV7-9 to TRBJ2-4; TRBD2 aligns across 13 bases. Germline assignment: CDR1 SEHNR and CDR2 FQNEAQ (reference sequence). The CDR3 contains 18 residues. Trimming removed 1 base from V and 0 bases from J; junction bases left unmatched: 3. For the CDR3, the DNA is TGTGCCAGCAGCTTAGGGACTAGCGGGGGACTAGCCAAAAACATTCAGTACTTC. It codes for CASSLGTSGGLAKNIQYF. Based on the CDR3 plus reference TRBV7-9 and TRBJ2-4, the full variable domain is DTGVSQNPRHKITKRGQNVTFRCDPISEHNRLYWYRQTLGQGPEFLTYFQNEAQLEKSRLLSDRFSAERPKGSFSTLEIQRTEQGDSAMYLCASSLGTSGGLAKNIQYFGAGTRLSVL.

This rearrangement joins TRBV19 to TRBJ1-4; D is possibly TRBD1 (6 bases). The CDR3 has 15 residues. V was clipped by 3 bases and J by 7 bases, with 15 bases between them. Per germline, CDR1 LNHDA and CDR2 SQIVND (reference sequence). The CDR3 region is CASSIQQGWGEKLFF. CDR3 coding DNA: TGTGCCAGTAGTATTCAACAGGGCTGGGGTGAAAAACTGTTTTTT.

The chain couples TRBV5-1 to TRBJ2-5; 9 nucleotides align to TRBD2. Germline V lookup: CDR1 SGHRS, CDR2 YFSETQ. The J segment lost 4 bases and the V segment lost 7 bases, leaving 11 bases of the junction unmatched. The CDR3 totals 15 residues. This CDR3 reads CASLISGGPGETQYF. In nucleotides, the CDR3 is TGCGCCAGCTTGATTAGCGGGGGACCGGGAGAGACCCAGTACTTC.

This chain joins TRBV25-1 and TRBJ1-3, with D possibly TRBD1 on 5 matching bases. The CDR3 consists of 14 residues. Germline CDR1 is MGHDK and CDR2 is SYGVNS. Deletions cut 3 bases from V and 4 bases from J, with 10 bases between. CDR3 coding DNA: TGTGCCAGCAGTGATGCGGGGGGAGGAAACACCATATATTTT. Protein product: CASSDAGGGNTIYF.

In this sample, this clone turned up once. The chain is built from TRBV19 and TRBJ1-1; D remains unclear. The length of the CDR3 is 15 residues. Trimming took 7 bases from V and 1 from J, leaving 16 bases between them. The germline V gene has CDR1 LNHDA and CDR2 SQIVND (reference sequence). CDR3 bases: TGTGCCAGTACCGCCGGGTTCGGGGAGAACACTGAAGCTTTCTTT. This gives the protein CASTAGFGENTEAFF.

The chain uses TRBV11-3 and TRBJ1-1; 8 nucleotides match TRBD1. J was trimmed by 4 bases and V by 5 bases; bases with no gene match: 9. The CDR3 runs to 15 residues. The V gene's germline CDR1 is SGHNT and CDR2 YENEEA. The CDR3 loop reads CASSLGQGGSTEAFF. CDR3 nucleotide sequence: TGTGCCAGCAGCCTCGGACAGGGTGGTTCCACTGAAGCTTTCTTT.

The chain combines TRBV4-1 with TRBJ2-1; TRBD2 aligns across 7 bases. This CDR3 has 17 amino acids. Losses at the gene ends were 0 bases for V and 0 bases for J; bases not matched to a gene: 5. Per germline, CDR1 MGHRA and CDR2 YSYEKL. The CDR3 loop is CASSQDREASSYNEQFF. For the CDR3, the DNA is TGCGCCAGCAGCCAAGATCGGGAGGCGAGCTCCTACAATGAGCAGTTCTTC.

The chain couples TRBV11-2 to TRBJ2-3, with TRBD2 matching 7 bases. The CDR3 runs 14 residues. Germline V gene sequence: CDR1 SGHAT, CDR2 FQNNGV. Trimming at V came to 3 bases and at J to 7 bases, leaving 7 bases not matched to a gene. CDR3 protein: CASSLGTGGNTQYF. Written as DNA, the CDR3 is TGTGCCAGCAGCTTGGGAACGGGGGGAAATACGCAGTATTTT.

The V and J genes are TRBV6-6 and TRBJ2-6; the D is unclear. Germline CDR1 and CDR2: MNHNY and SVGAGI (reference sequence). This CDR3 is built from 16 residues. With 5 bases removed from V and 0 bases from J, the gap between germline ends came to 11 bases. CDR3 DNA: TGTGCCAGCAGTCTTGGCAGGCGCTCTGGGGCCAACGTCCTGACTTTC. Its protein product is CASSLGRRSGANVLTF.

This CDR3 reads CASNYLGTGLSGNTIYF. In DNA form, the CDR3 reads TGTGCCAGCAACTATCTAGGGACAGGGCTCTCTGGAAACACCATATATTTT. This chain uses TRBV5-6 with TRBJ1-3; 9 nucleotides agree with TRBD1. The germline V gene encodes CDR1 SGHDT and CDR2 YYEEEE. The CDR3 extends over 17 amino acids. Losses at the gene ends were 6 bases for V and 0 bases for J; bases not matched to a gene: 10.

The chain has TRBV5-8 and TRBJ1-5; 10 nucleotides line up with TRBD1. This CDR3 region has 17 residues. V lost 4 bases, J lost 1 base, and 8 bases stayed unmatched. Looked up from germline, CDR1 is SGHTS and CDR2 is YDEGEE. CDR3 region: CASSPDRGRGSNQPQHF. CDR3 nucleotides: TGTGCCAGCAGCCCAGACAGGGGGCGAGGGAGCAATCAGCCCCAGCATTTT. The full variable domain, with the rest looked up from reference TRBV5-8 and TRBJ1-5, is EAGVTQSPTHLIKTRGQQATLRCSPISGHTSVYWYQQALGLGLQFLLWYDEGEERNRGNFPPRFSGRQFPNYSSELNVNALELEDSALYLCASSPDRGRGSNQPQHFGDGTRLSIL.

This clone was observed a single time. The rearrangement uses TRBV5-1 and TRBJ2-1, with 9 positions matching TRBD2. Germline V gives CDR1 SGHRS, CDR2 YFSETQ. The V segment lost 3 bases and the J segment 8 bases; nucleotides outside the gene matches: 15. The length of the CDR3 is 17 residues. CDR3 nucleotide sequence: TGCGCCAGCAGCTCCCCCCGTCTCGCGGGGGGGCTCGATGAGCAGTTCTTC. Encoded protein: CASSSPRLAGGLDEQFF.

The rearrangement joins TRBV5-1 to TRBJ2-2, with 7 positions matching TRBD1. The trim removed 4 bases at V and 7 bases at J, leaving 7 bases unmatched. This CDR3 spans 14 amino acids. Germline CDR1 reads SGHRS; CDR2 reads YFSETQ. The CDR3, as DNA: TGCGCCAGCAGCCATACAACAGGGGTCGGGGAGCTGTTTTTT. The encoded protein is CASSHTTGVGELFF.

The J gene is TRBJ2-2, the V gene TRBV11-2, with 7 positions matching TRBD2. With V trimmed by 5 bases and J by 0 bases, 3 bases remained unmatched. CDR1 and CDR2 (germline): SGHAT, FQNNGV. The CDR3 totals 15 residues. The CDR3 reads CASSGLAANTGELFF. CDR3 coding DNA: TGTGCCAGCAGCGGCCTAGCGGCGAACACCGGGGAGCTGTTTTTT.

The rearrangement links TRBV4-1 to TRBJ2-1, with D possibly matching TRBD2 (5 bases). The CDR3 spans 11 residues. Germline V gene lookup returns CDR1 MGHRA and CDR2 YSYEKL. V was cut by 5 bases and J by 8 bases, with 7 bases left in between. CDR3 protein: CASSTGDEQFF. CDR3 DNA: TGCGCCAGCAGCACCGGGGATGAGCAGTTCTTC.

J is TRBJ2-1 and V is TRBV4-2; weak D call: TRBD2 (6 bases). There are 15 residues in the CDR3. The germline CDR1 and CDR2 sequences are LGHNA and YNFKEQ. Trimming shortened V by 0 bases and J by 8 bases, and 14 bases separated the two germline ends. In DNA, the CDR3 is TGTGCCAGCAGCCAAGAGCGAGGGCGACTAGATGAGCAGTTCTTC. It encodes CASSQERGRLDEQFF.

The V gene is TRBV6-5, the J gene TRBJ1-5; D not certain. The germline CDR1 and CDR2 sequences are MNHEY and SVGAGI. This CDR3 spans 14 amino acids. Between the trimmed V and J ends, which lost 5 bases and 6 bases, there was a span of 14 bases. The CDR3 region is CASSPEWAGQPQHF. The CDR3 nucleotides read TGTGCCAGCAGTCCAGAATGGGCGGGTCAGCCCCAGCATTTT.

V and J are TRBV9 and TRBJ2-2, with 10 bases that match TRBD2. The ends lost 0 bases at V and 7 bases at J; junction bases unmatched: 6. The CDR3 has 16 residues. Per germline, CDR1 SGDLS and CDR2 YYNGEE. CDR3 in DNA: TGTGCCAGCAGCGTAGAGAGCGGGGGGGCCGGCGGGGAGCTGTTTTTT. Amino acid sequence: CASSVESGGAGGELFF.

The sample holds one count of this clone. The chain recombines TRBV10-3 with TRBJ1-2; 7 nucleotides match TRBD1. The J segment lost 3 bases and the V segment lost 7 bases, leaving 8 bases of the junction unmatched. This CDR3 region has 14 residues. Germline V gene sequence: CDR1 ENHRY, CDR2 SYGVKD. CDR3 in amino acids: CAITGGRGDYGYTF. DNA of the CDR3: TGTGCCATCACCGGGGGCAGGGGGGACTATGGCTACACCTTC.

Regarding this clone: Compared with germline, one end of the junction differs, possibly owing to a read error. The chain uses TRBV5-8 and TRBJ1-2; TRBD1 is a possible D gene (6 bases). Germline-derived CDR1 and CDR2 are SGHTS and YDEGEE. The CDR3 has 13 residues. The CDR3 region is CASRLTGTYGYTF. The CDR3 coding sequence is TGTGCCAGCCGCTTGACCGGGACATATGGCTACACCTTC.

This clone was counted a few times. The chain has TRBV7-9 and TRBJ1-2; D is uncertain. V lost 1 base to trimming and J lost 4 bases, with 10 bases between them. This CDR3 has 14 amino acids. CDR1 SEHNR and CDR2 FQNEAQ come from the germline V gene (reference sequence). The DNA for the CDR3 is TGTGCCAGCAGCTTAGGTCCGGGAGCCTATGGCTACACCTTC. Protein product: CASSLGPGAYGYTF.